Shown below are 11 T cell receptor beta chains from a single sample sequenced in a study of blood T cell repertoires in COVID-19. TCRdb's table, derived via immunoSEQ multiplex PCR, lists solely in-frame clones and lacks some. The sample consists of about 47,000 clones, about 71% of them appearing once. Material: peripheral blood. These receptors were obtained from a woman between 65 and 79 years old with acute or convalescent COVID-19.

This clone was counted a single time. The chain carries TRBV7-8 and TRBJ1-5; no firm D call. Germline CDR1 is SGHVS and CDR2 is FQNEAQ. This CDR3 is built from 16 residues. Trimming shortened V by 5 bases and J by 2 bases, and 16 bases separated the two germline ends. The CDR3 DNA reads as TGTGCCAGCAGCCAAATGGCCGGGAGGGGCAATCAGCCCCAGCATTTT. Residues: CASSQMAGRGNQPQHF. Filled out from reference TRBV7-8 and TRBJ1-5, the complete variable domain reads GAGVSQSPRYKVAKRGQDVALRCDPISGHVSLFWYQQALGQGPEFLTYFQNEAQLDKSGLPSDRFFAERPEGSVSTLKIQRTQQEDSAVYLCASSQMAGRGNQPQHFGDGTRLSIL.

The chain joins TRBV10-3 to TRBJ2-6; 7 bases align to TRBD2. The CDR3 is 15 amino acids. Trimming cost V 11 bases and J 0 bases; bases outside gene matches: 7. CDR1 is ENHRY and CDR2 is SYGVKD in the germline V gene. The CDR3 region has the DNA TGTGCCTCCGGCGGGGGTTCCTCTGGGGCCAACGTCCTGACTTTC. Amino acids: CASGGGSSGANVLTF.

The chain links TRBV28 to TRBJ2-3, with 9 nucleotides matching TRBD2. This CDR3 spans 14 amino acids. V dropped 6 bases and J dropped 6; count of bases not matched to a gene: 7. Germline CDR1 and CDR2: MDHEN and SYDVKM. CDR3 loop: CASRGEREVDTQYF. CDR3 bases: TGTGCCAGCAGAGGGGAGCGGGAGGTGGATACGCAGTATTTT.

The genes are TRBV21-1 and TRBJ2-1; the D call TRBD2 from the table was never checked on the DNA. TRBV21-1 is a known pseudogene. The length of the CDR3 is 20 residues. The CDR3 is CASSKKPQGGPGGPYNEQFF. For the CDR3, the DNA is TGTGCCAGCAGCAAAAAACCCCAGGGAGGGCCCGGGGGACCCTACAATGAGCAGTTCTTC.

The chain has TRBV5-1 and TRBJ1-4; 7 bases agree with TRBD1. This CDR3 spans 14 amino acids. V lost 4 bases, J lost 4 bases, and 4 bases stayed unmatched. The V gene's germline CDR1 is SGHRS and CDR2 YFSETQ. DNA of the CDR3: TGCGCCAGCAGCGAGGGGGCTTTTAATGAAAAACTGTTTTTT. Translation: CASSEGAFNEKLFF.

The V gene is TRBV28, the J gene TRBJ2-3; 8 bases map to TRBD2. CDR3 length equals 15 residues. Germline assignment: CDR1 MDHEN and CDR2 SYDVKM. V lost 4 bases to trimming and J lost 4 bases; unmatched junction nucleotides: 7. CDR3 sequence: CASSSLSGTADTQYF. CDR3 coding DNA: TGTGCCAGCAGTTCCCTTAGCGGGACGGCAGATACGCAGTATTTT.

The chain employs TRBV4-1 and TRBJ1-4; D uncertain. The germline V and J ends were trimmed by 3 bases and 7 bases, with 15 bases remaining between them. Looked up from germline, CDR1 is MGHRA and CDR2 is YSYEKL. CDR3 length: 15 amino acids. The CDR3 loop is CASSQRRTLGEKLFF. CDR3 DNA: TGCGCCAGCAGCCAGCGGAGGACCCTAGGTGAAAAACTGTTTTTT.

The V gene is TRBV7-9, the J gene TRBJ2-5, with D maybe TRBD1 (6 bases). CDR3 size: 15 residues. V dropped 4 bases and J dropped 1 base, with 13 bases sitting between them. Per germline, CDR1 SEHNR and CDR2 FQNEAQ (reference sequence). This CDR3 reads CASSYTTGIQETQYF. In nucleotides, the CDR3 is TGTGCCAGCAGCTACACTACAGGGATCCAAGAGACCCAGTACTTC.

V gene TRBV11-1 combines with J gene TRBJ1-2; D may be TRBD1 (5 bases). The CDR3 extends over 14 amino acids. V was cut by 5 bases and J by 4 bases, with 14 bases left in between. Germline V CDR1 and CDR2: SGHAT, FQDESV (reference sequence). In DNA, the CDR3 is TGTGCCAGCAGCCCAGGGAGGAGGAGCTATGGCTACACCTTC. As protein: CASSPGRRSYGYTF.

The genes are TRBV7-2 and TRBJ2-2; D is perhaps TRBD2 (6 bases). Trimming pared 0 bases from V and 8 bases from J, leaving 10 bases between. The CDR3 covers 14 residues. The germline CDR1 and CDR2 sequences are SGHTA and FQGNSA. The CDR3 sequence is CASSLAPGSGELFF. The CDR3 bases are TGTGCCAGCAGCTTAGCCCCCGGGAGTGGGGAGCTGTTTTTT.

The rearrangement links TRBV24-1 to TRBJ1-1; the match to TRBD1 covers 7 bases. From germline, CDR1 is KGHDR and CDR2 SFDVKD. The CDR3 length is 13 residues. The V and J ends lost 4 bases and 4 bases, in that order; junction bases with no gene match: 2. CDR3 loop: CATSEDRFTEAFF. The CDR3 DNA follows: TGTGCCACCAGTGAGGACAGGTTCACTGAAGCTTTCTTT.